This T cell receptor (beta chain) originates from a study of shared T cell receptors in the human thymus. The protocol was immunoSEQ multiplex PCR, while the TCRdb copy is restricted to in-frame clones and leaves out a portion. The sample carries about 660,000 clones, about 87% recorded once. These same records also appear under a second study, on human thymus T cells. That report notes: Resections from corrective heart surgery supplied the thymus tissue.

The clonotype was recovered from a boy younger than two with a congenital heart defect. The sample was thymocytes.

Here the CDR3 DNA reads TGCGCCAGCAGTTCTCTACAGGGGGGCCTTGGCGATGAGCAGTTCTTC. Translating gives CASSSLQGGLGDEQFF. The chain employs TRBV5-1 and TRBJ2-1; 8 bases are a match to TRBD1. Germline CDR1 is SGHRS and CDR2 is YFSETQ. Unmatched junction bases numbered 15, after V lost 5 bases and J lost 8 bases. The CDR3 contains 16 residues.